These 2 T cell receptor beta chains share one sample of origin, sequenced in a study of control samples from healthy donors and cancer patients. Sequencing was performed with immunoSEQ multiplex PCR; in TCRdb, only in-frame clones are kept and a portion is missing. This repertoire shows about 34,000 clones, more than 85% found once; its top ten account for about 1.6%. Sequencing was done on a sample of PBMCs. The receptors were sampled from a woman in her thirties or forties with lung cancer.

J is TRBJ2-5 and V is TRBV10-2; D perhaps matches TRBD1 (7 bases). Germline CDR1 WSHSY, CDR2 SAAADI. CDR3 size: 15 residues. V gave up 8 bases and J gave up 2 bases, with 18 bases separating them. In DNA form, the CDR3 reads TGCGCCAGCTCCTCCCAGGGGGGACAACAAGAGACCCAGTACTTC. It translates to CASSSQGGQQETQYF.

V gene TRBV27 combines with J gene TRBJ2-5; weak D call: TRBD1 (6 bases). Between the trimmed V and J ends, which lost 8 bases and 2 bases, there was a span of 18 bases. The germline V gene has CDR1 MNHEY and CDR2 SMNVEV (reference sequence). The CDR3 consists of 15 residues. The DNA of the CDR3 is TGTGCCAGCGGTAAAACTTGGACAGCTCAAGAGACCCAGTACTTC. It yields the protein CASGKTWTAQETQYF.